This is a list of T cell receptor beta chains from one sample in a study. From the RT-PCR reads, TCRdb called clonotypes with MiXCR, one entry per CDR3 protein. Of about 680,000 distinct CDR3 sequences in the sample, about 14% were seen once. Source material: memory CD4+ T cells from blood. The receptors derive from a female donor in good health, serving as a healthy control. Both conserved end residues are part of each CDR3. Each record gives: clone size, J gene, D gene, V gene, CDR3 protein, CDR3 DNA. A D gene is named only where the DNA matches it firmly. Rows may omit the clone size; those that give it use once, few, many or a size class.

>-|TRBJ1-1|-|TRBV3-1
CASSDVGTEAFF
TGTGCCAGCAGCGATGTGGGCACTGAAGCTTTCTTT
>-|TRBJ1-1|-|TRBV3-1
CASSQDQPAEAFF
TGTGCCAGCAGCCAAGATCAGCCGGCTGAAGCTTTCTTT
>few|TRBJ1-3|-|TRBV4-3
CASSQDSRRSGNTIYF
TGCGCCAGCAGCCAAGATAGCCGCCGCTCTGGAAACACCATATATTTT
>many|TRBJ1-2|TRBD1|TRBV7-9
CASSPSGQGPALGYTF
TGTGCCAGCAGCCCTTCGGGACAGGGGCCCGCCCTGGGCTACACCTTC
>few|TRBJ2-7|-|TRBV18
CASSPPSGYNSEQYF
TGTGCCAGCTCACCACCTTCAGGGTACAATTCGGAACAGTACTTC
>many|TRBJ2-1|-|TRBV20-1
CSARDWGRKGKDEQFF
TGCAGTGCTAGAGATTGGGGTCGCAAGGGTAAGGATGAGCAGTTCTTC
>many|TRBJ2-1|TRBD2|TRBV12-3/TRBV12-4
CASSPPSGSSYNEQFF
TGTGCCAGCAGTCCCCCTAGCGGTAGCTCCTACAATGAGCAGTTCTTC
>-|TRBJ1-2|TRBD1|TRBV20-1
CSAPRGQADYFKNYGYTF
TGCAGTGCCCCAAGGGGACAGGCCGATTACTTTAAAAACTATGGCTACACCTTC
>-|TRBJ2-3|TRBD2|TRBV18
CASSPPGLGADTQYF
TGTGCCAGCTCACCACCGGGACTAGGGGCAGATACGCAGTATTTT
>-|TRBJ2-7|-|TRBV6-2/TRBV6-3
CASSYSVLVQYF
TGTGCCAGCAGTTACTCAGTGCTTGTGCAGTACTTC
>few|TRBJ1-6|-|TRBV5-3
CARLKRKTGHNSPLHF
TGTGCCAGACTGAAGAGAAAGACAGGTCATAATTCACCCCTCCACTTT
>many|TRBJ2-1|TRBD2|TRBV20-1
CSARDHLAGPINEQFF
TGCAGTGCTAGAGATCACCTAGCGGGACCCATCAATGAGCAGTTCTTC
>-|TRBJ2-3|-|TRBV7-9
CASSIDRGSGDTQYF
TGTGCCAGCAGCATAGACCGGGGGAGCGGCGATACGCAGTATTTT
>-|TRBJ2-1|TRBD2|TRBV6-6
CASSPSGASTYNEQFF
TGTGCCAGCAGTCCTAGCGGGGCCTCCACCTACAATGAGCAGTTCTTC
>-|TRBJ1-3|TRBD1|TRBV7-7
CASSPGQDLRPIYF
TGTGCCAGCAGCCCCGGACAGGATCTACGTCCCATATATTTT
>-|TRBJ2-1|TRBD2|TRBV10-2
CASRRLAGDEQFF
TGCGCCAGCAGACGACTAGCGGGAGATGAGCAGTTCTTC
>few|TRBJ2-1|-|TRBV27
CASSLSPPGVAYNEQFF
TGTGCCAGCAGTTTATCCCCACCGGGAGTAGCCTACAATGAGCAGTTCTTC
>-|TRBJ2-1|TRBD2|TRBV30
CAWSVHVAGGGNEQFF
TGTGCCTGGAGTGTACATGTGGCGGGAGGGGGCAATGAGCAGTTCTTC
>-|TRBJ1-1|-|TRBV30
CAWSVGPNTEAFF
TGTGCCTGGAGTGTTGGGCCGAACACTGAAGCTTTCTTT
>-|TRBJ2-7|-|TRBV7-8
CASSFVRGEQYF
TGTGCCAGCAGCTTCGTACGGGGCGAGCAGTACTTC
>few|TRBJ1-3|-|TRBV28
CASSTGGGSGNTIYF
TGTGCCAGCAGTACAGGCGGGGGATCTGGAAACACCATATATTTT
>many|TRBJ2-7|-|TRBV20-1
CSARTYTTYEQYF
TGCAGTGCTAGAACTTACACCACCTACGAGCAGTACTTC
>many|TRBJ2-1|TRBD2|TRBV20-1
CSARDKASGNYNEQFF
TGCAGTGCTAGAGATAAGGCTAGCGGGAATTACAATGAGCAGTTCTTC
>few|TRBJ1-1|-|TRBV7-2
CASSSPQGRGATEAFF
TGTGCCAGCAGCTCTCCACAGGGACGGGGGGCCACTGAAGCTTTCTTT
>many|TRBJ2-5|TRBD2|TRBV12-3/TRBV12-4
CASSHPGLAGQETQYF
TGTGCCAGCAGTCACCCGGGACTAGCGGGCCAAGAGACCCAGTACTTC
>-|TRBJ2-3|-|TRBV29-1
CSVMQTDTQYF
TGCAGCGTAATGCAAACAGATACGCAGTATTTT
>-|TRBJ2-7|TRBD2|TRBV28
CASGRTSGSYEQYF
TGTGCCAGCGGAAGGACTAGCGGGAGTTACGAGCAGTACTTC
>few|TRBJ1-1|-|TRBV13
CASSLDTQGPGTEAFF
TGTGCCAGCAGCTTAGACACTCAGGGGCCTGGCACTGAAGCTTTCTTT
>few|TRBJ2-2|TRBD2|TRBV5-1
CASSFTSANTGELFF
TGCGCCAGCAGCTTCACTAGCGCGAACACCGGGGAGCTGTTTTTT
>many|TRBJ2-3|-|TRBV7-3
CASSRLAGTDTQYF
TGTGCCAGCAGCCGGTTGGCGGGCACAGATACGCAGTATTTT
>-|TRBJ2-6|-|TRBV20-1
CSASNREKGTGANVLTF
TGCAGTGCTAGTAACAGGGAAAAGGGGACTGGGGCCAACGTCCTGACTTTC
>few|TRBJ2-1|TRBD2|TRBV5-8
CASSLSPGLGYNEQFF
TGTGCCAGCAGCTTGAGTCCCGGACTAGGCTACAATGAGCAGTTCTTC
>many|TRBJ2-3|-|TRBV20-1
CSASRQALTDTQYF
TGCAGTGCTTCGCGACAGGCTCTCACAGATACGCAGTATTTT
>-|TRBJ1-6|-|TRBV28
CASSLVQAHSPLHF
TGTGCCAGCAGTTTGGTACAAGCCCATTCACCCCTCCACTTT
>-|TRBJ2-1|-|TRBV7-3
CASSPRGGLRNEQFF
TGTGCCAGCAGCCCAAGGGGGGGGCTCAGGAATGAGCAGTTCTTC
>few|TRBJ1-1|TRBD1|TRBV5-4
CASSLGGQSLMNTEAFF
TGTGCCAGCAGCTTGGGGGGACAGAGTTTAATGAACACTGAAGCTTTCTTT
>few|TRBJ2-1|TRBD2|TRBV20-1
CSAVGTSGYSYNEQFF
TGCAGTGCCGTGGGGACTAGCGGGTACTCCTACAATGAGCAGTTCTTC
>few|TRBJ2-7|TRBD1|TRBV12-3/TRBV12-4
CASSFWTGADEQYF
TGTGCCAGCAGTTTTTGGACAGGGGCAGACGAGCAGTACTTC
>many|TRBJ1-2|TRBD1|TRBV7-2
CASSGRGNGGYTF
TGTGCCAGCAGCGGCAGGGGGAATGGAGGCTACACCTTC